This TCR beta chain was identified during a study of T cell therapy after organ transplantation. Looking at the study overall: T cells were expanded 2 to 3 weeks with 30 CMV class I/II epitopes. Study conclusions and caveats: Lower pretherapy CD8 clonality went with larger post-therapy fold change. Antirejection and antiviral medication effects could not be assessed. Low CD8+ T cell yield possibly reduced coverage, hiding nonresponder expansions.

Regarding this clone: Its antigen is not known.

CDR3 length: 15 residues. Trimming stripped 4 bases from V and 7 bases from J, with 18 bases between. CDR1 and CDR2 from the germline V gene are SGDLS and YYNGEE. Repertoires were generated with immunoSEQ multiplex PCR, while TCRdb's copy carries only in-frame clones and drops some. In the table there are around 50,000 clones, less than 95% of which are singletons. This sequence was found in a human patient who had received a solid organ transplant and had CMV disease. The sequencing used CD8+ T cells from blood, collected before autologous CMV-specific T cell therapy. The V and J genes are TRBV9 and TRBJ2-1; no firm D call. Here the CDR3 reads CASSLRPQGGNEQFF. In nucleotides, the CDR3 is TGTGCCAGCAGCCTAAGGCCCCAAGGCGGTAATGAGCAGTTCTTC.